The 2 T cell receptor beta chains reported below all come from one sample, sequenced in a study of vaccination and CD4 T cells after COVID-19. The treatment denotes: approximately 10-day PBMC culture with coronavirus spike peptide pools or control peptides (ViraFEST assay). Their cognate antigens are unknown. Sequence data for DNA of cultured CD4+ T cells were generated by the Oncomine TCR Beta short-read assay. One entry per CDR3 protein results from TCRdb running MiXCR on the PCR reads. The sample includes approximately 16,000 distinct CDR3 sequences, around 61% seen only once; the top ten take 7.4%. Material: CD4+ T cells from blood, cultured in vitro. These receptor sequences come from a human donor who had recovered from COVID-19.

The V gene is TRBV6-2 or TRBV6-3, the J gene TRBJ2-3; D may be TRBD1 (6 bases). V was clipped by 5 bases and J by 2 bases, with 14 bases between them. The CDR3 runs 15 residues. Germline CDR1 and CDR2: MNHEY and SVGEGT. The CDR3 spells CASSTGQPDTDTQYF. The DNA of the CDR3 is TGTGCCAGCAGTACCGGACAGCCAGACACAGATACGCAGTATTTT.

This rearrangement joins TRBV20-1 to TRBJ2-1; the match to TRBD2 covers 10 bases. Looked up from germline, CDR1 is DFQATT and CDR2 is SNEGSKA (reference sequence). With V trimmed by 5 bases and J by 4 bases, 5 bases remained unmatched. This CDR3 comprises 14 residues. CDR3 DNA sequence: TGCAGTGCTCGTCCTAGCGGGAGATACAATGAGCAGTTCTTC. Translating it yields CSARPSGRYNEQFF.